A single TCR beta chain is shown here with its context. The antigen remains unidentified. TCRdb redid the calling of the 5' RACE reads with MiXCR, one entry per CDR3 protein. Seen here are fewer than 500,000 distinct CDR3 sequences, approximately 15% observed once, and the top ten hold more than 0.8%. V trimming: 6 bases; J trimming: 1 base; junction bases outside the gene matches: 2. The germline gives CDR1 MDHEN, CDR2 SYDVKM. The CDR3 loop spans 14 amino acids. The sample originates from a study of identical twins. Study-wide findings and caveats: Insertions were reduced in abundant cord blood beta clonotypes but not in memory repertoires.

These data were also filed under a second study, of yellow fever vaccine responses in identical twins.

Input material: CD4+ T cells sorted from blood. The chain is built from TRBV28 and TRBJ2-3; TRBD2 matches at 9 bases. This receptor was taken from a woman between 18 and 29 years old in good health. The CDR3 loop is CASRERGGTDTQYF. The CDR3, as DNA: TGTGCCAGCAGAGAGCGGGGGGGCACAGATACGCAGTATTTT.